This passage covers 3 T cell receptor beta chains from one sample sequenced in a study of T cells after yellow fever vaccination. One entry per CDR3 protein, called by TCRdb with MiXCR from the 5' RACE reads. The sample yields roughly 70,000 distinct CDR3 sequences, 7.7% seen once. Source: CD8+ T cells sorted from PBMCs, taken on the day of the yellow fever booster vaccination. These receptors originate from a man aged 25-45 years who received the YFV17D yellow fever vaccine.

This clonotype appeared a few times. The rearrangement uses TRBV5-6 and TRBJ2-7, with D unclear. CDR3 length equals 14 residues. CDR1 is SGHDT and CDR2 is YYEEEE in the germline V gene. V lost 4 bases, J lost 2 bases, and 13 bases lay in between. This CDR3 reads CASSADIVTYEQYF. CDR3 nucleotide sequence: TGTGCCAGCAGCGCTGACATAGTCACCTACGAGCAGTACTTC.

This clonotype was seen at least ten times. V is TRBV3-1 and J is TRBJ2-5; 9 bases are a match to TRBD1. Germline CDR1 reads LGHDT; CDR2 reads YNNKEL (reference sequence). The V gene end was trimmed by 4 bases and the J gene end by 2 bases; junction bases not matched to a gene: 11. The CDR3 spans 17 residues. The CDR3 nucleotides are TGTGCCAGCAGCCCAGGTATCACGGGACAGGGACAAGAGACCCAGTACTTC. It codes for CASSPGITGQGQETQYF.

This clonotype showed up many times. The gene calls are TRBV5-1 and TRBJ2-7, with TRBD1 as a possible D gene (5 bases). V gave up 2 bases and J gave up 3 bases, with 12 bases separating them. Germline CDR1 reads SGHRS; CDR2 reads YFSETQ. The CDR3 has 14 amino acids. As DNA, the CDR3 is TGCGCCAGCAGCTTCGGTCAGGGAATCTACGAGCAGTACTTC. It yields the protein CASSFGQGIYEQYF.